The 20 T cell receptor beta chains reported below all come from one sample, sequenced in a study of beta chain features in type 1 diabetes. Points from the study as a whole: TCRB CDR3s were moderately but significantly shorter in Type 1 diabetes patients in all four CD4+ subsets.

The investigators reverse transcribed all of the isolated RNA, so they sequenced expressed TCRB transcripts. Measured with immunoSEQ multiplex PCR; TCRdb has only the in-frame clones, and not every one. The table has some 120,000 clones, 15% to 20% seen once. Their cognate antigens are unknown. Input material: central memory CD4+ T cells from blood. The origin of the receptors is a young man with type 1 diabetes.

The V and J genes are TRBV29-1 and TRBJ2-3; perhaps D is TRBD1 or TRBD2 (5 bases each). Deletions cut 5 bases from V and 2 bases from J, with 11 bases between. Germline V lookup: CDR1 SQVTM, CDR2 ANQGSEA. CDR3 size: 13 residues. CDR3 coding DNA: TGCAGCGTTACCGGGACCATCACAGATACGCAGTATTTT. Its translation: CSVTGTITDTQYF.

The chain joins TRBV6-7 to TRBJ1-1; 9 bases are a match to TRBD1. TRBV6-7 is classed as an ORF, of uncertain function. The CDR3 has 10 amino acids. Unmatched junction bases numbered 2, after V lost 10 bases and J lost 8 bases. In nucleotides, the CDR3 is TGTGCCACCGACAGGGGGGAAGCTTTCTTT. Protein product: CATDRGEAFF.

This clone was counted a few times. The chain combines TRBV11-2 with TRBJ2-3; TRBD1 is a possible D gene (6 bases). Trimming took off 7 bases at V and 7 bases at J, with 21 bases between the two ends. CDR3 length equals 15 residues. Germline-derived CDR1 and CDR2 are SGHAT and FQNNGV. CDR3 nucleotide sequence: TGTGCCAGCATCTCCGTCAGGGGAATCGCTAATACGCAGTATTTT. Translating it yields CASISVRGIANTQYF.

This clone was seen repeatedly, ten times or more. V usage is TRBV13 and J usage is TRBJ2-1; D possibly uses TRBD1 or TRBD2 (6 bases each). Germline loops: CDR1 PRHDT, CDR2 FYEKMQ (reference sequence). V was clipped by 0 bases and J by 4 bases, with 16 bases between them. The CDR3 is 17 residues long. DNA for the CDR3: TGTGCCAGCAGCTTAGGGACAGGAAGCGGGTTATACAATGAGCAGTTCTTC. Translated, it gives CASSLGTGSGLYNEQFF.

The gene calls are TRBV27 and TRBJ2-1; maybe TRBD1 (8 bases). Germline-derived CDR1 and CDR2 are MNHEY and SMNVEV (reference sequence). V lost 5 bases to trimming and J lost 7 bases, with 12 bases between them. The length of the CDR3 is 13 residues. The CDR3 sequence: CASSVQGGNEQFF. CDR3 DNA: TGTGCCAGCAGTGTACAGGGGGGGAATGAGCAGTTCTTC.

There are a few counts of this clone. The CDR3 loop is CAISATSGRAGTDTQYF. CDR3 bases: TGTGCCATCAGTGCAACTAGCGGGAGGGCTGGCACAGATACGCAGTATTTT. This chain connects TRBV10-3 to TRBJ2-3; 13 bases align to TRBD2. Germline assignment: CDR1 ENHRY and CDR2 SYGVKD. The CDR3 totals 17 residues. Unmatched junction bases numbered 5, after V lost 4 bases and J lost 1 base.

This CDR3 is CAIRPGQGGPEQFF. CDR3 DNA sequence: TGTGCCATCCGACCGGGACAGGGGGGACCAGAGCAGTTCTTC. The V call is TRBV10-3, the J call TRBJ2-1, with 11 bases aligning to TRBD1. From germline, CDR1 is ENHRY and CDR2 SYGVKD. The CDR3 is 14 amino acids. V lost 8 bases and J lost 10; bases outside the gene matches: 10.

The chain carries TRBV4-2 and TRBJ2-5, with 9 bases identical to TRBD2. Germline V lookup: CDR1 LGHNA, CDR2 YNFKEQ. The CDR3 runs 17 residues. V lost 2 bases, J lost 1 base, and 8 bases stayed unmatched. The CDR3 region has the DNA TGTGCCAGCAGCCAAAGCCTAGCGGGGATGGTCCAAGAGACCCAGTACTTC. Its translation is CASSQSLAGMVQETQYF.

The rearrangement links TRBV11-3 to TRBJ2-7, with 7 bases that match TRBD1. This CDR3 contains 16 residues. Germline-derived CDR1 and CDR2 are SGHNT and YENEEA. J gave up 2 bases and V 5 bases, and 12 bases lay outside the gene matches. The DNA of the CDR3 is TGTGCCAGCAGCGTAGCGACACATGGACAGGCCTACGAGCAGTACTTC. Translated: CASSVATHGQAYEQYF.

Concerning this clone: A much larger clone differs by one base, so this may be a read error. J is TRBJ2-1 and V is TRBV4-1; tentatively, D is TRBD1 (5 bases). The V gene lost 1 base and the J gene lost 6 bases, with 10 bases spanning the gap. Germline V CDR1 and CDR2: MGHRA, YSYEKL. The CDR3 has 14 residues. CDR3 sequence reads: CASSQGQGSNEQFF. The CDR3 region has the DNA TGCGCCAGCAGCCAAGGCCAGGGTAGCAATGAGCAGTTCTTC.

The V call is TRBV6-5, the J call TRBJ2-3; D ambiguous. Germline CDR1 reads MNHEY; CDR2 reads SVGAGI. The CDR3 consists of 12 residues. V lost 4 bases, J lost 5 bases, and 7 bases lay in between. The CDR3 loop reads CASSLTGDTQYF. The CDR3 nucleotides are TGTGCCAGCAGTTTGACCGGAGATACGCAGTATTTT.

This clone was seen a few times. The chain's CDR3 is CASSTESPLHF. CDR3 nucleotides: TGTGCCAGCAGTACTGAGTCACCCCTCCACTTT. V usage is TRBV2 and J usage is TRBJ1-6; D remains unclear. V lost 5 bases to trimming and J lost 10 bases, with 6 bases between them. This CDR3 spans 11 amino acids. Germline-derived CDR1 and CDR2 are SNHLY and FYNNEI.

The V call is TRBV7-9, the J call TRBJ1-5; D gene uncertain. Trimming pared 4 bases from V and 7 bases from J, leaving 8 bases between. Germline CDR1 is SEHNR and CDR2 is FQNEAQ (reference sequence). CDR3 length equals 12 residues. CDR3 protein: CASSSREQPQHF. The CDR3 bases are TGTGCCAGCAGCTCGCGGGAACAGCCCCAGCATTTT. Full variable domain (missing parts from reference TRBV7-9 and TRBJ1-5): DTGVSQNPRHKITKRGQNVTFRCDPISEHNRLYWYRQTLGQGPEFLTYFQNEAQLEKSRLLSDRFSAERPKGSFSTLEIQRTEQGDSAMYLCASSSREQPQHFGDGTRLSIL.

The rearrangement links TRBV10-3 to TRBJ2-1; 10 nucleotides align to TRBD2. CDR1 and CDR2 (germline): ENHRY, SYGVKD. V was pared by 1 base and J by 8 bases, with 5 bases of the junction left unmatched. The CDR3 runs 15 residues. For the CDR3, the DNA is TGTGCCATCAGTGAGTTCACTAGCGGGGAGGATGAGCAGTTCTTC. It encodes CAISEFTSGEDEQFF.

In this sample, this clone turned up a few times. The chain couples TRBV29-1 to TRBJ2-7; D perhaps matches TRBD1 (6 bases). CDR1 is SQVTM, CDR2 ANQGSEA, per germline. Trimming cost V 7 bases and J 5 bases, with 12 bases left between them. The CDR3 runs 11 residues. CDR3 loop: CSATTGNEQYF. DNA for the CDR3: TGCAGCGCAACAACAGGGAACGAGCAGTACTTC.

The rearrangement joins TRBV30 to TRBJ1-1; D gene unclear. V lost 0 bases to trimming and J lost 1 base, with 9 bases between them. The germline CDR1 and CDR2 sequences are GTSNPN and SVGIG (reference sequence). This CDR3 has 14 residues. The CDR3, as DNA: TGTGCCTGGAGTGTAGTAGGCGCGAACACTGAAGCTTTCTTT. It translates to CAWSVVGANTEAFF.

This clone was counted between two and nine times. CDR3 sequence: CASSAGTGDEQYF. CDR3 DNA sequence: TGTGCCAGCTCCGCGGGGACAGGGGACGAGCAGTACTTC. J is TRBJ2-7 and V is TRBV18, with 10 nucleotides matching TRBD1. Germline V CDR1 and CDR2: KGHSH, LQKENI. This CDR3 is built from 13 residues. Losses at the gene ends were 6 bases for V and 5 bases for J; bases not matched to a gene: 4.

V is TRBV18 and J is TRBJ1-2, with D unclear. The CDR3 consists of 13 residues. Germline values: CDR1 KGHSH, CDR2 LQKENI. Trimming pared 2 bases from V and 7 bases from J, leaving 11 bases between. The CDR3 DNA reads as TGTGCCAGCTCACCAACTCCTTTGGCTGGCTACACCTTC. It translates to CASSPTPLAGYTF.

This chain connects TRBV18 to TRBJ1-5; D possibly corresponds to TRBD1 (6 bases). V lost 3 bases, J lost 5 bases, and 17 bases lay in between. This CDR3 is built from 16 residues. Germline lookup yields CDR1 KGHSH and CDR2 LQKENI. The CDR3 nucleotides are TGTGCCAGCTCACCCCCGTCCCCACAGGGTGATCAGCCCCAGCATTTT. As protein: CASSPPSPQGDQPQHF.

This clone turned up a few times. This sequence joins TRBV4-2 and TRBJ2-1; D not resolved. Trimming left V 0 bases short and J 1 base short, with 4 bases between. This CDR3 contains 14 residues. The V gene's germline CDR1 is LGHNA and CDR2 YNFKEQ. CDR3 sequence: CASSQDSSYNEQFF. In nucleotides, the CDR3 is TGTGCCAGCAGCCAAGACTCATCCTACAATGAGCAGTTCTTC.